A single sample is the source of the 28 T cell receptor beta chains below, sequenced in a study of blood T cells in healthy people across ages (dated by TCRdb to about 2015). Library preparation was by 5' RACE. These reads were obtained on an Illumina HiSeq 2500. A second PCR of roughly 6 to 11 cycles was run with a J-beta primer mix and a sample-barcoded 5' primer. TCRdb passed the public sequencing reads through fastp at Q25 and MiXCR, retaining productive beta sequences. Entries are consolidated by CDR3 protein sequence, retaining the most common genes and DNA. The sample table lists about 1.6 million distinct CDR3 sequences, roughly 32% of them with a count of one. 10% to 12% of the sample is in the top ten clones. The sequenced sample consisted of blood. All receptors derive from a woman between 25 and 40 years old in good health.

This chain links TRBV9 with TRBJ2-3; TRBD2 might be the D (7 bases). CDR1 and CDR2 from the germline V gene are SGDLS and YYNGEE. V was trimmed by 0 bases and J by 10 bases, leaving 21 bases between them. The CDR3 is made up of 16 amino acids. The CDR3 loop reads CASSVDSNGGAGAQYF. CDR3 bases: TGTGCCAGCAGCGTAGACAGTAACGGGGGCGCGGGGGCGCAGTATTTT. The complete variable domain, with remaining parts taken from reference TRBV9 and TRBJ2-3, reads DSGVTQTPKHLITATGQRVTLRCSPRSGDLSVYWYQQSLDQGLQFLIQYYNGEERAKGNILERFSAQQFPDLHSELNLSSLELGDSALYFCASSVDSNGGAGAQYFGPGTRLTVL.

This clonotype was seen a handful of times. The J gene is TRBJ2-5, the V gene TRBV20-1; the D is unclear. V was cut by 0 bases and J by 4 bases, with 9 bases left in between. CDR3 length: 13 residues. Germline loops: CDR1 DFQATT, CDR2 SNEGSKA (reference sequence). The CDR3 spells CSARDMRRETQYF. The CDR3 region has the DNA TGCAGTGCTAGAGATATGCGTCGAGAGACCCAGTACTTC.

This clonotype was counted between two and nine times. The V gene is TRBV5-5, the J gene TRBJ2-5; unclear D gene. CDR1 and CDR2 (germline): SGHKS, YYEKEE (reference sequence). V lost 3 bases, J lost 4 bases, and 19 bases lay in between. The CDR3 covers 16 residues. The CDR3 loop reads CASSSGRESDGETQYF. The CDR3 bases are TGTGCCAGCAGCTCCGGACGCGAATCAGACGGAGAGACCCAGTACTTC.

This clonotype showed up just a few times. This sequence joins TRBV13 and TRBJ2-3; D gene unclear. The CDR3 consists of 17 residues. The ends were cut back, 0 bases at V and 4 bases at J, with 17 bases in the middle. Germline CDR1 and CDR2: PRHDT and FYEKMQ (reference sequence). CDR3 sequence reads: CASSLGLEAETPDTQYF. The DNA of the CDR3 is TGTGCCAGCAGCTTAGGCCTTGAGGCGGAGACGCCAGATACGCAGTATTTT.

The chain is built from TRBV27 and TRBJ2-1; D is perhaps TRBD1 (5 bases). The CDR3 spans 14 residues. Germline V gives CDR1 MNHEY, CDR2 SMNVEV (reference sequence). V dropped 6 bases and J dropped 2 bases, with 11 bases sitting between them. The CDR3 bases are TGTGCCAGCAGCTCAATGGGGCCCTACAATGAGCAGTTCTTC. Translating it yields CASSSMGPYNEQFF.

This clonotype was picked up a small number of times. The chain carries TRBV2 and TRBJ2-5, with D hard to call. Between the trimmed V and J ends, which lost 7 bases and 0 bases, there was a span of 9 bases. Germline values: CDR1 SNHLY, CDR2 FYNNEI. CDR3 length: 13 residues. The CDR3 loop reads CASKSEYQETQYF. The CDR3 DNA reads as TGTGCCAGCAAGTCGGAGTACCAAGAGACCCAGTACTTC.

The V gene is TRBV7-8, the J gene TRBJ2-7; TRBD1 matches at 8 bases. This CDR3 region has 14 residues. V lost 6 bases and J lost 1; bases outside the gene matches: 5. Germline CDR1 is SGHVS and CDR2 is FQNEAQ. The CDR3 DNA is TGTGCCAGCAGACGCCGGGACAGGTCCTACGAGCAGTACTTC. Translating it yields CASRRRDRSYEQYF.

V and J are TRBV9 and TRBJ2-2; perhaps TRBD1 as D (5 bases). V gave up 3 bases and J gave up 0 bases, with 9 bases separating them. There are 15 residues in the CDR3. Germline CDR1 and CDR2: SGDLS and YYNGEE. The CDR3, as DNA: TGTGCCAGCAGCGATGACAGAGCGAACACCGGGGAGCTGTTTTTT. It is translated as CASSDDRANTGELFF.

J is TRBJ2-4 and V is TRBV7-9, with D tentatively TRBD1 (6 bases). Germline lookup yields CDR1 SEHNR and CDR2 FQNEAQ (reference sequence). With 2 bases removed from V and 0 bases from J, the gap between germline ends came to 11 bases. The CDR3 runs 16 residues. In DNA, the CDR3 is TGTGCCAGCAGCTTAAGGACAGCCCTAGCCAAAAACATTCAGTACTTC. Translating gives CASSLRTALAKNIQYF.

V is TRBV28 and J is TRBJ1-1; TRBD1 might be the D (5 bases). The CDR3 totals 11 residues. Germline V gene sequence: CDR1 MDHEN, CDR2 SYDVKM. V was trimmed by 6 bases and J by 8 bases, leaving 10 bases between them. CDR3 DNA sequence: TGTGCCAGCAGACAGGACCGCGAAGCTTTCTTT. This sequence encodes CASRQDREAFF.

A few counts support this clonotype. This chain uses TRBV4-1 with TRBJ1-1; 7 nucleotides align to TRBD1. Germline assignment: CDR1 MGHRA and CDR2 YSYEKL. The CDR3 consists of 17 residues. Trimming cost V 5 bases and J 0 bases; bases outside gene matches: 12. The chain's CDR3 is CASSSLPLTGMNTEAFF. The DNA of the CDR3 is TGCGCCAGCAGCTCTCTCCCACTGACAGGGATGAACACTGAAGCTTTCTTT.

This chain uses TRBV6-1 with TRBJ2-7, with TRBD2 matching 8 bases. The CDR3 extends over 14 amino acids. Trimming at V came to 7 bases and at J to 2 bases, leaving 7 bases not matched to a gene. CDR1 is MNHNS, CDR2 SASEGT, per germline. CDR3 nucleotide sequence: TGTGCCAGCAACCTTCCGGGACTAGCCTACGAGCAGTACTTC. Its protein product is CASNLPGLAYEQYF.

The chain has TRBV3-1 and TRBJ1-2; TRBD1 might be the D (5 bases). CDR1 and CDR2 (germline): LGHDT, YNNKEL (reference sequence). This CDR3 comprises 16 residues. V lost 0 bases and J lost 5, with 16 bases in between. The CDR3 bases are TGTGCCAGCAGCCAAGAACCACAGGACTACTATTATGGCTACACCTTC. It translates to CASSQEPQDYYYGYTF.

The chain has TRBV6-6 and TRBJ2-1, with 8 bases matching TRBD2. This CDR3 has 13 residues. Trimming cost V 7 bases and J 6 bases; bases outside gene matches: 5. Germline-derived CDR1 and CDR2 are MNHNY and SVGAGI (reference sequence). The CDR3 protein is CASNRAGGNEQFF. The CDR3 DNA reads TGTGCCAGCAACCGGGCGGGGGGCAATGAGCAGTTCTTC.

The table lists this clonotype with a count of one. This sequence joins TRBV12-3 or TRBV12-4 and TRBJ2-2; D call uncertain. V lost 2 bases to trimming and J lost 4 bases, with 20 bases between them. The CDR3 consists of 18 residues. CDR3 in DNA: TGTGCCAGCAGTTTACTTGTGACTCTTTCCCCTACCACCGGGGAGCTGTTTTTT. Translating it yields CASSLLVTLSPTTGELFF.

This clonotype occurred once. The junction differs from germline at one of its ends, possibly a read error. The chain uses TRBV7-3 and TRBJ1-1, with TRBD1 matching over 7 bases. Germline V gives CDR1 SGHTA, CDR2 FQGTGA. This CDR3 is built from 17 residues. The CDR3 sequence is CTSSLSPLTGTPTEAFF. The CDR3 DNA is TGTACCAGCAGCTTAAGCCCCTTGACAGGGACGCCCACTGAAGCTTTCTTT.

This clonotype occurred a few times. The CDR3 DNA is TGTGCCAGCAGTTTAAGAGGGAACTCCTACAATGAGCAGTTCTTC. Translation gives CASSLRGNSYNEQFF. The chain links TRBV11-2 to TRBJ2-1; D possibly corresponds to TRBD2 (5 bases). The CDR3 loop spans 15 amino acids. Germline V lookup: CDR1 SGHAT, CDR2 FQNNGV. The V and J ends lost 6 bases and 0 bases respectively, with 12 bases between them.

The rearrangement joins TRBV28 to TRBJ2-7; possible D gene TRBD1, 6 bases. Per the germline V gene, CDR1 is MDHEN and CDR2 is SYDVKM. This CDR3 is 16 amino acids long. V shed 5 bases and J shed 1 base, with 18 bases lying between them. The CDR3: CASSPHTGSESYEQYF. DNA for the CDR3: TGTGCCAGCAGTCCTCATACAGGGTCAGAATCCTACGAGCAGTACTTC.

Ten or more counts support this clonotype. The chain joins TRBV29-1 to TRBJ2-4; D is unresolved. CDR1 is SQVTM and CDR2 is ANQGSEA in the germline V gene. Trimming cost V 6 bases and J 0 bases, with 6 bases left between them. The CDR3 has 12 amino acids. The CDR3 sequence: CSVVGAKNIQYF. The CDR3 DNA is TGCAGCGTCGTTGGAGCCAAAAACATTCAGTACTTC.

The chain links TRBV9 to TRBJ2-1; 7 bases map to TRBD2. The CDR3 consists of 17 residues. Germline V gene sequence: CDR1 SGDLS, CDR2 YYNGEE. V lost 0 bases, J lost 8 bases, and 14 bases stayed unmatched. The DNA for the CDR3 is TGTGCCAGCAGCGTAGAACCTGGGTGGGAGGGCCTCGATGAGCAGTTCTTC. It encodes CASSVEPGWEGLDEQFF.

This chain joins TRBV4-2 and TRBJ2-7; 15 positions match TRBD2. In germline, CDR1 is LGHNA, CDR2 YNFKEQ. CDR3 length: 16 amino acids. J gave up 6 bases and V 3 bases, and 6 bases lay outside the gene matches. The CDR3 nucleotides are TGTGCCAGCAGCCAGGAACAGGGACTAGCGGGAGGCGAGCAGTACTTC. Translation: CASSQEQGLAGGEQYF.

Details on this clonotype: A read error may be the cause here, since a much bigger clone is one base away. V gene TRBV12-5 combines with J gene TRBJ2-7, with D possibly TRBD2 on 7 matching bases. Germline CDR1 and CDR2: LGHNT and FRNRAP. V lost 0 bases and J lost 7, with 19 bases in between. This CDR3 has 16 amino acids. The CDR3 loop reads CASGLVRGGRYNEQYF. The CDR3 nucleotides read TGTGCTAGTGGTTTGGTACGCGGGGGCCGGTACAATGAGCAGTACTTC.

The genes are TRBV20-1 and TRBJ1-5; possible D gene TRBD1, 5 bases. This CDR3 region has 14 residues. V was trimmed by 3 bases and J by 4 bases, leaving 13 bases between them. Per the germline V gene, CDR1 is DFQATT and CDR2 is SNEGSKA (reference sequence). The DNA for the CDR3 is TGCAGTGCTAGGGGGGGACCGCAGAATCAGCCCCAGCATTTT. It translates to CSARGGPQNQPQHF.

This clonotype was observed a few times. The chain recombines TRBV20-1 with TRBJ2-2, with no clear D. Trimming took 3 bases from V and 0 from J, leaving 8 bases between them. This CDR3 spans 14 amino acids. The germline CDR1 and CDR2 sequences are DFQATT and SNEGSKA (reference sequence). CDR3 DNA: TGCAGTGCTAGTGAGAACGCGAACACCGGGGAGCTGTTTTTT. Amino acid sequence: CSASENANTGELFF.

The genes are TRBV2 and TRBJ2-5; D possibly corresponds to TRBD2 (6 bases). V dropped 6 bases and J dropped 0 bases, with 14 bases sitting between them. Germline loops: CDR1 SNHLY, CDR2 FYNNEI. The CDR3 is made up of 15 amino acids. Written as DNA, the CDR3 is TGTGCCAGCAGGGGACGAGCGGGTGACCAAGAGACCCAGTACTTC. This codes for CASRGRAGDQETQYF.

This clonotype was counted between two and nine times. The chain couples TRBV20-1 to TRBJ2-1, with D possibly TRBD2 on 5 matching bases. Trimming took 0 bases from V and 0 from J, leaving 9 bases between them. The CDR3 consists of 15 residues. The germline V gene encodes CDR1 DFQATT and CDR2 SNEGSKA (reference sequence). DNA for the CDR3: TGCAGTGCTAGAGATGCTACTAGCTCCTACAATGAGCAGTTCTTC. This codes for CSARDATSSYNEQFF.

The chain uses TRBV11-2 and TRBJ1-2; 7 nucleotides align to TRBD1. The J segment lost 4 bases and the V segment lost 1 base, leaving 6 bases of the junction unmatched. CDR3 length equals 15 residues. CDR1 is SGHAT, CDR2 FQNNGV, per germline. The CDR3 is CASSLVRQGIYGYTF. CDR3 DNA sequence: TGTGCCAGCAGCTTAGTCCGACAGGGAATCTATGGCTACACCTTC. The complete variable domain, with remaining parts taken from reference TRBV11-2 and TRBJ1-2, reads EAGVAQSPRYKIIEKRQSVAFWCNPISGHATLYWYQQILGQGPKLLIQFQNNGVVDDSQLPKDRFSAERLKGVDSTLKIQPAKLEDSAVYLCASSLVRQGIYGYTFGSGTRLTVV.

This clonotype was seen repeatedly, ten times or more. The V call is TRBV12-3 or TRBV12-4, the J call TRBJ2-7; D remains ambiguous. The CDR3 runs 14 residues. V lost 1 base, J lost 0 bases, and 7 bases lay in between. The DNA for the CDR3 is TGTGCCAGCAGTTTAGGGATTAGCTCCTACGAGCAGTACTTC. This encodes CASSLGISSYEQYF.